The clone carrying this TCR beta chain was recorded once. This sample stems from a study of blood T cell repertoires in COVID-19. Study summary: T cells, B-cell-depleted T cells, or PBMCs supplied cDNA or gDNA.

In the authors' workflow: Estimation of nucleated cell counts relied on the amplification of reference gene primers. Profiled with immunoSEQ multiplex PCR; TCRdb holds only in-frame clones, not every one. V, J and clone size are taken as reported in that table, and D and trimming were inferred from the DNA itself. The sample lists 300,000 to 450,000 clones; more than 75% were seen once. The CDR3 sequence is 14 residues long. With 4 bases clipped from V and 6 bases from J, the junction kept 2 bases outside the gene matches. Per the germline V gene, CDR1 is MDHEN and CDR2 is SYDVKM. Seattle cases were enrolled at active infection and followed longitudinally.

Sequenced: peripheral blood. This receptor was obtained from a woman aged 30 to 39 with COVID-19, enrolled during active disease. This chain links TRBV28 with TRBJ2-7; 14 nucleotides align to TRBD2. CDR3 bases: TGTGCCAGCAGTTCGACTAGCGGGAGGGTCGAGCAGTACTTC. Its translation: CASSSTSGRVEQYF.